This T cell receptor beta chain comes out of a study of blood T cell repertoires in COVID-19. Germline CDR1 is SGDLS and CDR2 is YYNGEE. V shed 9 bases and J 0 bases; nucleotides not matched to a gene: 8. The CDR3 length is 15 residues. TCRdb's copy holds only in-frame clones and misses some; the assay was immunoSEQ multiplex PCR. The sample lists more than 150,000 clones, roughly 80% occurring once. The chain has TRBV9 and TRBJ1-3; the match to TRBD1 covers 8 bases. The receptor comes from a woman aged 25 to 45 with acute or convalescent COVID-19. The specimen was peripheral blood. In DNA, the CDR3 is TGTGCCACCCCGGACAGGGCTGTCTCTGGAAACACCATATATTTT. It specifies CATPDRAVSGNTIYF.